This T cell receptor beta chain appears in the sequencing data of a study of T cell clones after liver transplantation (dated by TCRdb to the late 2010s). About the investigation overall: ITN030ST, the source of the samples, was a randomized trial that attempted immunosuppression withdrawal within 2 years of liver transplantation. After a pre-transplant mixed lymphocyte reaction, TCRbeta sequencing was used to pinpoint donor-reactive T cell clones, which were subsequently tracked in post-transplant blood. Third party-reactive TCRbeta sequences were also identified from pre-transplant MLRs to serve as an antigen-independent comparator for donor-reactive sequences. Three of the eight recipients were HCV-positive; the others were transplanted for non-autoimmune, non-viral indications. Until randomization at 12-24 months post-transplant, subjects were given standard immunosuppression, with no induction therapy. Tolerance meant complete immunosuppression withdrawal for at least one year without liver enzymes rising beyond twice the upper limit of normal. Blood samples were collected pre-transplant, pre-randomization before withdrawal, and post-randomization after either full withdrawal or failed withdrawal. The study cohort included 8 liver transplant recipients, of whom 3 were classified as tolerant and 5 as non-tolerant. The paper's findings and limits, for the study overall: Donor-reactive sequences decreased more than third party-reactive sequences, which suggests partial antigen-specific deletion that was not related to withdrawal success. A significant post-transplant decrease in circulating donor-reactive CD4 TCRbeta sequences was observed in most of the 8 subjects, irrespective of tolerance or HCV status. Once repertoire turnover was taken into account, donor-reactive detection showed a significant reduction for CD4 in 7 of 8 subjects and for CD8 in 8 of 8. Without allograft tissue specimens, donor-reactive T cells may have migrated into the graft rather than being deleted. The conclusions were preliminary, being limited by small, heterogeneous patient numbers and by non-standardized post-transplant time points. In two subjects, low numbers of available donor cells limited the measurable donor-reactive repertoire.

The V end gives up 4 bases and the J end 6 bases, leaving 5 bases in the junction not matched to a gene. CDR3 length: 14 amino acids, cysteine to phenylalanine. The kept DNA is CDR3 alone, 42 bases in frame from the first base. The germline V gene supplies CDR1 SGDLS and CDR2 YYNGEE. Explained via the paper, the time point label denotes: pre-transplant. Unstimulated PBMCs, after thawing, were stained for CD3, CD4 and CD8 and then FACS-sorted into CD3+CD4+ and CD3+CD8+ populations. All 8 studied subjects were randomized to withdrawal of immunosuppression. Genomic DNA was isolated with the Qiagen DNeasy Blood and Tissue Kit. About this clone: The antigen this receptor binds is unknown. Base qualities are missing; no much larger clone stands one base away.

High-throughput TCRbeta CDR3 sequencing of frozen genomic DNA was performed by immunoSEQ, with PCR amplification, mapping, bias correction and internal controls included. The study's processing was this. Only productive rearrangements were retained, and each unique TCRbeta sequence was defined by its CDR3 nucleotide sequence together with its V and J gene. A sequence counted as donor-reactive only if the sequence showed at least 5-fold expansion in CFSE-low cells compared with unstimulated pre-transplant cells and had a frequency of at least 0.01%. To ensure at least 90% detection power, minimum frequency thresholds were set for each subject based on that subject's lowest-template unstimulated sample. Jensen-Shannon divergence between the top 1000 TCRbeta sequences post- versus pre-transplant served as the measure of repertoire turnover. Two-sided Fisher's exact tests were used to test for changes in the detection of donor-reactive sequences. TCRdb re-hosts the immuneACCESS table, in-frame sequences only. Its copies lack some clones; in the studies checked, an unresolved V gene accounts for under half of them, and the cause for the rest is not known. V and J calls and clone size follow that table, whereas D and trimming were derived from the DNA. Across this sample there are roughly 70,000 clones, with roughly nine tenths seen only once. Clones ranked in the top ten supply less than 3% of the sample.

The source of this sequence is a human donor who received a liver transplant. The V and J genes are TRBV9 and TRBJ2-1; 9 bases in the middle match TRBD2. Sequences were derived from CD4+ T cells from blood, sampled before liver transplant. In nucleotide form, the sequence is TGTGCCAGCAGCCAGGGACTAGCTGCCAATGAGCAGTTCTTC. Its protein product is CASSQGLAANEQFF.